The rows below give T cell receptor beta chains drawn from one sample of a study of cytomegalovirus exposure and HLA in healthy donors. Libraries were prepared by immunoSEQ multiplex PCR; TCRdb keeps only in-frame clonotypes and omits some of them. The table lists approximately 110,000 clones, around 86% of them singletons, with around 3.6% in the top ten. The sequenced material came from PBMCs. The receptors stem from a young woman in good health and CMV-seropositive. Each CDR3 is given with its conserved first and last residue. D genes are given only for firm matches. Clone sizes are given selectively: once, few, many, or a class where the clone is expanded.

v_call,d_call,clone_size,j_call,cdr3_nt,cdr3_aa
TRBV9,.,.,TRBJ2-7,TGTGCCAGCAGCGCAACAGGGTCTGCCCTTTCCTACGAGCAGTACTTC,CASSATGSALSYEQYF
TRBV5-1,.,.,TRBJ2-7,TGCGCCAGCAGCTTGGTGGCAGACTACGAGCAGTACTTC,CASSLVADYEQYF
TRBV4-2,TRBD2,.,TRBJ2-1,TGTGCCAGCAGCCAAGATAGGGGACTAGCTACTGAGCAGTTCTTC,CASSQDRGLATEQFF
TRBV5-6,.,.,TRBJ2-6,TGTGCCAGCAGATCGCAGGGCTTTTCAGGGGCCAACGTCCTGACTTTC,CASRSQGFSGANVLTF
TRBV10-2,TRBD1,.,TRBJ2-7,TGCGCCAGCAGAGTCGGACAGGGGGCTGAGGAGCAGTACTTC,CASRVGQGAEEQYF
TRBV11-2,TRBD1,.,TRBJ1-1,TGTGCCAGCAGTCCCGGAACAGGGGGGAACACTGAAGCTTTCTTT,CASSPGTGGNTEAFF
TRBV28,.,.,TRBJ2-2,TGTGCCAGCAGCCGGTTTGCTGGGGAGCTGTTTTTT,CASSRFAGELFF
TRBV7-9,.,few,TRBJ2-7,TGTGCCAGCAGCCGTCAGGGGTCCGGCGAGCAGTACTTC,CASSRQGSGEQYF
TRBV6-5,TRBD2,once,TRBJ2-2,TGTGCCTCGGGGACTATGAACACCGGGGAGCTGTTTTTT,CASGTMNTGELFF
TRBV4-1,TRBD2,.,TRBJ2-1,TGCGCCAGCAGCCAAGATGTCGCGGGGGGGCTTTTTGAGCAGTTCTTC,CASSQDVAGGLFEQFF
TRBV10-1,TRBD1,.,TRBJ2-7,TGCGCCAGCAGTGATGGGACAGTTATCTACGAGCAGTACTTC,CASSDGTVIYEQYF
TRBV4-1,TRBD1,.,TRBJ2-7,TGCGCCAGCAGCCAAACCCCCAGGGGGCCGCCCTACGAGCAGTACTTC,CASSQTPRGPPYEQYF
TRBV11-3,TRBD2,once,TRBJ2-7,TGTGCCAGCAGCCGGGGGAGGGGTTGGGACTCCTACGAGCAGTACTTC,CASSRGRGWDSYEQYF
TRBV27,TRBD2,.,TRBJ2-1,TGTGCCAGCAGCCCTAGCGGGGGGGTCCACAATGAGCAGTTCTTC,CASSPSGGVHNEQFF
TRBV6-1,.,.,TRBJ1-2,TGTGCCAGCAGTGAGGGACTCCTAAACTATGGCTACACCTTC,CASSEGLLNYGYTF
TRBV9,.,.,TRBJ2-1,TGTGCCAGCAGCCCCCGCCGTGGGCTGGGCGATGAGCAGTTCTTC,CASSPRRGLGDEQFF